The subject of this entry is one T cell receptor (beta chain). This sample was taken from a study of radiotherapy plus CTLA-4 blockade in lung cancer. The table came from immunoSEQ multiplex PCR; TCRdb's copy has only in-frame clones and leaves some out. The sample holds around 85,000 clones, around 88% seen once. The CDR3 consists of 13 residues. With V trimmed by 5 bases and J by 6 bases, 2 bases remained unmatched. Germline V gene data show CDR1 as GTSNPN and CDR2 as SVGIG (reference sequence). The sequenced sample was peripheral blood, obtained from a patient treated with radiotherapy plus ipilimumab. The V and J genes are TRBV30 and TRBJ2-2, with 11 bases lining up with TRBD1. The TCR was taken from a human donor with non-small cell lung cancer who had a partial response to radiotherapy plus ipilimumab. The CDR3 region has the DNA TGTGCCTGGGGGGGACAGGGGGCCGGGGAGCTGTTTTTT. Translated: CAWGGQGAGELFF.